The TCR beta chain under discussion was sequenced for a study of cytomegalovirus exposure and HLA in healthy donors. PCR was performed using 60 Vbeta and 13 Jbeta primers. The repertoire was sequenced with immunoSEQ multiplex PCR; TCRdb's copy has only in-frame clones and lacks some. The data show roughly 170,000 clones, roughly 71% seen once. This clone has only a few counts. The sample taken for sequencing was PBMCs. This clonotype was sampled from a girl aged 10-17 years in good health and CMV-seronegative.

CDR3 protein: CASSPPGGNYEQYF. As DNA, the CDR3 is TGTGCCAGCAGCCCCCCCGGCGGCAACTACGAGCAGTACTTC. The rearrangement uses TRBV7-9 and TRBJ2-7; D is uncertain. The CDR3 loop spans 14 amino acids. The ends were cut back, 5 bases at V and 3 bases at J, with 14 bases in the middle. The V gene's germline CDR1 is SEHNR and CDR2 FQNEAQ (reference sequence).